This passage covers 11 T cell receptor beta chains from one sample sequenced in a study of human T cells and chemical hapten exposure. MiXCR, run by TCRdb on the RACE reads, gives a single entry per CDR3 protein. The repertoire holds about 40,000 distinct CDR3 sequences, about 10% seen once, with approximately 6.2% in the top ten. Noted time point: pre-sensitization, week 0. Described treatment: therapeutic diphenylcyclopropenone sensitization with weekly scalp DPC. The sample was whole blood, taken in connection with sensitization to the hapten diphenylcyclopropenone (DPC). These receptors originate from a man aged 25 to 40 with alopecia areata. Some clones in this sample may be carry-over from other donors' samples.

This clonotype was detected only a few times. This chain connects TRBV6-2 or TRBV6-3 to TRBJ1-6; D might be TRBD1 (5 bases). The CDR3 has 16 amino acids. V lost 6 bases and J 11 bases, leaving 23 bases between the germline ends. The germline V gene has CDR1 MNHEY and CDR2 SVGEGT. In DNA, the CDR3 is TGTGCCAGCAGATCTGGACTGACCCTGGGGGAAACACCCCTCCACTTT. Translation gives CASRSGLTLGETPLHF.

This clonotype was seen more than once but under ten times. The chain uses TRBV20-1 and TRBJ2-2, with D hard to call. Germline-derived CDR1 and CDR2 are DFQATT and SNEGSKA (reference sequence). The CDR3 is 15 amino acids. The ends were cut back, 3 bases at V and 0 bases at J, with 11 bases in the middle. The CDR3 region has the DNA TGCAGTGCTAGGACGGCAAACACGAACACCGGGGAGCTGTTTTTT. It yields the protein CSARTANTNTGELFF.

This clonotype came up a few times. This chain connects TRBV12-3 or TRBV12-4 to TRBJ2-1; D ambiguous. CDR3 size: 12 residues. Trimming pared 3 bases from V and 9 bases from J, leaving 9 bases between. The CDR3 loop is CASSFDGFEQFF. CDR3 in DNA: TGTGCCAGCAGTTTCGATGGTTTTGAGCAGTTCTTC.

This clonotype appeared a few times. The CDR3 is CASSFGQAYQETQYF. The DNA for the CDR3 is TGCGCCAGCAGCTTTGGACAGGCGTACCAAGAGACCCAGTACTTC. This chain links TRBV5-1 with TRBJ2-5; 7 bases line up with TRBD1. CDR1 is SGHRS and CDR2 is YFSETQ in the germline V gene. With V trimmed by 2 bases and J by 0 bases, 4 bases remained unmatched. The CDR3 covers 15 residues.

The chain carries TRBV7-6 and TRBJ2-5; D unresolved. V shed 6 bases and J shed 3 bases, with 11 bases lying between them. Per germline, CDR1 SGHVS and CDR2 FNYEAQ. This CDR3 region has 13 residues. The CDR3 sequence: CASRSRREETQYF. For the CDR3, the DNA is TGTGCCAGCAGGTCTCGTAGGGAAGAGACCCAGTACTTC.

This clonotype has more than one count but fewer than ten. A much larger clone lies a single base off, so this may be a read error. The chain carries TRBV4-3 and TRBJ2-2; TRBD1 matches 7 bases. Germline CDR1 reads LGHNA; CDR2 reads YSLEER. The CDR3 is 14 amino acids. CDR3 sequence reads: CVSSQRTGRGELFF. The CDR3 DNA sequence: TGCGTCAGCAGCCAGCGGACAGGTAGAGGGGAGCTGTTTTTT.

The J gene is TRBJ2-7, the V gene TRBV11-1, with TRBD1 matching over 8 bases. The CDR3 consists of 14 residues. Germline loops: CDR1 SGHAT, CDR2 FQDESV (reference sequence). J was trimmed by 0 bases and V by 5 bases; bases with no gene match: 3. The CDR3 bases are TGTGCCAGCAGCCTGGACAGGGTCTCCTACGAGCAGTACTTC. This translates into CASSLDRVSYEQYF.

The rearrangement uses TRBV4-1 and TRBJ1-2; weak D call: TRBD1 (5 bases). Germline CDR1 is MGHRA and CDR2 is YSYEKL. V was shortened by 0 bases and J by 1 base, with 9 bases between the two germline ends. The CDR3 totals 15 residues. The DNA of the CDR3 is TGCGCCAGCAGCCAAGATCCAGGGATTAACTATGGCTACACCTTC. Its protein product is CASSQDPGINYGYTF.

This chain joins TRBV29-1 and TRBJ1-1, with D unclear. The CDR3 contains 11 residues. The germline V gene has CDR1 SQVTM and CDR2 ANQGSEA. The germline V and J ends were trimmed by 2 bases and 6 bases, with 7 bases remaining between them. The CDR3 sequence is CSVEPGAEAFF. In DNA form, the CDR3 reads TGCAGCGTTGAACCTGGCGCTGAAGCTTTCTTT.

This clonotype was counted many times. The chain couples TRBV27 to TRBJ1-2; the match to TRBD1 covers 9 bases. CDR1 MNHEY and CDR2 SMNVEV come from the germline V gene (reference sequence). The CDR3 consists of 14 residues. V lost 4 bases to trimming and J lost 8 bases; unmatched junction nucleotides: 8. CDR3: CASSWGTGSLGYTF. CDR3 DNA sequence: TGTGCCAGCAGTTGGGGGACAGGGTCGTTGGGCTACACCTTC.

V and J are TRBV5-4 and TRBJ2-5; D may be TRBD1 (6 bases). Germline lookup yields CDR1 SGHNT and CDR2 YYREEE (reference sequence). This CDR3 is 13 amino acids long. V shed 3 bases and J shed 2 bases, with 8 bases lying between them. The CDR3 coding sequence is TGTGCCAGCAGCTCACAGGGACAAGAGACCCAGTACTTC. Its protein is CASSSQGQETQYF.